These T cell receptor beta chains were read from a single sample in a study of post-analysis software for immune sequencing data. TCRdb re-derived calls from the PCR reads in MiXCR, one entry per CDR3 protein. Of about 820,000 distinct CDR3 sequences listed, roughly 50% are singletons. Specimen: blood. The receptors come from a girl aged 5-17 years with multiple sclerosis. Each CDR3 is given with its conserved first and last residue. The D gene is left open where the match is weak. The size of a clone is reported for some rows only, either as once, few or many, or as a class for expanded clones.

clone_size: NA; v_call: TRBV7-9; d_call: TRBD1; j_call: TRBJ1-1; cdr3_nt: TGTGCCAGCAGCTTTTTCGGACAGGGCAGGAACACTGAAGCTTTCTTT; cdr3_aa: CASSFFGQGRNTEAFF
clone_size: NA; v_call: TRBV28; d_call: NA; j_call: TRBJ1-2; cdr3_nt: TGTGCCAGCAGTCCGGGGACCCCTCAGGAAGAACGCTACACCTTC; cdr3_aa: CASSPGTPQEERYTF
clone_size: NA; v_call: TRBV7-8; d_call: NA; j_call: TRBJ1-1; cdr3_nt: TGTGCCAGCAGCCGCCCGGACCTGGCTGACACTGAAGCTTTCTTT; cdr3_aa: CASSRPDLADTEAFF
clone_size: NA; v_call: TRBV12-3/TRBV12-4; d_call: TRBD2; j_call: TRBJ2-5; cdr3_nt: TGTGCCAGCAGCTGGGGCGTCCGGGAGACTAGCGGGGTCGACGCCAAAGAGACCCAGTACTTC; cdr3_aa: CASSWGVRETSGVDAKETQYF
clone_size: NA; v_call: TRBV6-2/TRBV6-3; d_call: NA; j_call: TRBJ2-7; cdr3_nt: TGTGCCAGCAGTTTATTACTCGGCCTGGACTACGAGCAGTACTTC; cdr3_aa: CASSLLLGLDYEQYF
clone_size: few; v_call: TRBV15; d_call: TRBD2; j_call: TRBJ2-5; cdr3_nt: TGTGCCACCAGCAGTGTTAGCGGGGGCCCGACGGAGACCCAGTACTTC; cdr3_aa: CATSSVSGGPTETQYF
clone_size: NA; v_call: TRBV3-1; d_call: NA; j_call: TRBJ2-7; cdr3_nt: TGTGCCAGCAGCCAAGAGGACCGGGTAACCTACGAGCAGTACTTC; cdr3_aa: CASSQEDRVTYEQYF
clone_size: NA; v_call: TRBV11-2; d_call: NA; j_call: TRBJ2-7; cdr3_nt: TGTGCCAGCACCAATACGGGGATGCAGTACTTC; cdr3_aa: CASTNTGMQYF
clone_size: NA; v_call: TRBV12-3/TRBV12-4; d_call: NA; j_call: TRBJ2-3; cdr3_nt: TGTGCCAGCAGTTGGTTGGAAGGACAGCGCGCACTTAGCACAGATACGCAGTATTTT; cdr3_aa: CASSWLEGQRALSTDTQYF
clone_size: few; v_call: TRBV25-1; d_call: NA; j_call: TRBJ1-4; cdr3_nt: TGTGCCAGCGGAGCCGCTACAACTAATGAAAAACTGTTTTTT; cdr3_aa: CASGAATTNEKLFF
clone_size: NA; v_call: TRBV14; d_call: TRBD2; j_call: TRBJ2-1; cdr3_nt: TGTGCCAGCAGCTACCAACTAGCGGGATCCGGGAATGAGCAGTTCTTC; cdr3_aa: CASSYQLAGSGNEQFF
clone_size: NA; v_call: TRBV15; d_call: NA; j_call: TRBJ2-6; cdr3_nt: TGTGCCACCAGCAGAGATGGGGGGTCTGGGGCCAACGTCCTGACTTTC; cdr3_aa: CATSRDGGSGANVLTF
clone_size: NA; v_call: TRBV3-1; d_call: TRBD1; j_call: TRBJ1-2; cdr3_nt: TGTGCCAGCAGCCGGCCAGGGGGCGCATCCACCTTC; cdr3_aa: CASSRPGGASTF
clone_size: NA; v_call: TRBV20-1; d_call: TRBD1; j_call: TRBJ2-5; cdr3_nt: TGCAGTGCTAGGAAAACAGGGGTCGGAGAGACCCAGTACTTC; cdr3_aa: CSARKTGVGETQYF
clone_size: NA; v_call: TRBV29-1; d_call: NA; j_call: TRBJ2-1; cdr3_nt: TGCAGCGGTACCGGGACCCACTACAATGAGCAGTTCTTC; cdr3_aa: CSGTGTHYNEQFF
clone_size: NA; v_call: TRBV5-1; d_call: TRBD2; j_call: TRBJ2-7; cdr3_nt: TGCACCAGCAGCTCAAAGGGACTAGACGACTACGAGCAGTACTTC; cdr3_aa: CTSSSKGLDDYEQYF
clone_size: NA; v_call: TRBV20-1; d_call: NA; j_call: TRBJ2-3; cdr3_nt: TGCGGTGCTAGAGCAGTAGGGGCGAGGATAGATACGCAGTATTTT; cdr3_aa: CGARAVGARIDTQYF
clone_size: NA; v_call: TRBV7-2; d_call: TRBD2; j_call: TRBJ2-1; cdr3_nt: TGTGCCAGCAGCTCCGGGACTAGCGGGCACAATGAGCAGTTCTTC; cdr3_aa: CASSSGTSGHNEQFF
clone_size: NA; v_call: TRBV10-3; d_call: NA; j_call: TRBJ2-7; cdr3_nt: TGTGCCATCAGTGAAACGGACCGAAAACCCTACGAGCAGTACTTC; cdr3_aa: CAISETDRKPYEQYF
clone_size: once; v_call: TRBV3-1; d_call: TRBD2; j_call: TRBJ2-2; cdr3_nt: TGTGCCAGCAGCCGGTACGGGGGGTCGAACACCGGGGAGCTGTTTTTT; cdr3_aa: CASSRYGGSNTGELFF
clone_size: NA; v_call: TRBV2; d_call: NA; j_call: TRBJ1-1; cdr3_nt: TGTGCTACGGCAAGGGTGAACACTGAAGCTTTCTTT; cdr3_aa: CATARVNTEAFF
clone_size: NA; v_call: TRBV7-3; d_call: TRBD2; j_call: TRBJ2-5; cdr3_nt: TGTGCCAGCAGCCCTAGAGCGGGGGGGCGAGAGACCCAGTACTTC; cdr3_aa: CASSPRAGGRETQYF
clone_size: NA; v_call: TRBV20-1; d_call: NA; j_call: TRBJ2-1; cdr3_nt: TGCAGTGCTAGAGACGGAACGGGATACAATGAGCAGTTCTTC; cdr3_aa: CSARDGTGYNEQFF
clone_size: few; v_call: TRBV20-1; d_call: TRBD1; j_call: TRBJ2-7; cdr3_nt: TGCAGTGCTAGAGGAACCCTGGACAGGGCACCCTACGAGCAGTACTTC; cdr3_aa: CSARGTLDRAPYEQYF
clone_size: NA; v_call: TRBV7-3; d_call: NA; j_call: TRBJ2-2; cdr3_nt: TGTGCCAGCACAAAGGGGGTTACAGGGAACACCGGGGAGCTGTGTTTT; cdr3_aa: CASTKGVTGNTGELCF
clone_size: NA; v_call: TRBV5-1; d_call: TRBD2; j_call: TRBJ2-3; cdr3_nt: TGCGCCAGCAGCTTGGGAGCGGGAGGAACCACAGATACGCAGTATTTT; cdr3_aa: CASSLGAGGTTDTQYF
clone_size: few; v_call: TRBV12-3/TRBV12-4; d_call: NA; j_call: TRBJ1-1; cdr3_nt: TGTGCCAGCAGTGGTCGGACAGCGAACACTGAAGCTTTCTTT; cdr3_aa: CASSGRTANTEAFF
clone_size: few; v_call: TRBV9; d_call: NA; j_call: TRBJ2-1; cdr3_nt: TGTGCCAGCAGCGTAGCACCTGCCCCCTCCTACAATGAGCAGTTCTTC; cdr3_aa: CASSVAPAPSYNEQFF
clone_size: once; v_call: TRBV2; d_call: TRBD1; j_call: TRBJ1-2; cdr3_nt: TGTGCCTGCAGCCGGGACAGGGACTATGGCTACACCTTC; cdr3_aa: CACSRDRDYGYTF